This TCR beta chain was captured by sequencing in a study of OX40 agonist ivuxolimab in advanced cancers. About the study as a whole: Ivuxolimab was a fully human IgG2 agonistic monoclonal antibody targeting the costimulatory receptor OX40 (CD134). The paper reports the monotherapy dose-escalation portion (N ≈ 52 patients) of the phase I ivuxolimab trial. Peripheral TCRbeta sequencing aimed to test whether ivuxolimab altered TCR sequence diversity and caused clonal T-cell expansion. Intravenous ivuxolimab was administered to patients every 2 weeks at six dose levels: 0.01, 0.1, 0.3, 1.5, 3 and 10 mg/kg. Patients were allowed to have had prior anti-PD-1, anti-PD-L1 or anti-CTLA-4 therapy, and more than 30% of the dose-escalation patients had previously received checkpoint inhibitors. A male proportion of roughly 80% and a mean age of approximately 58 years, ranging from 23 to 79, were recorded for the dose-escalation cohort. Of the approximately 50 dose-escalation patients, hepatocellular carcinoma was present in about 20, melanoma in around 15, renal cell carcinoma in 9 and head and neck cancer in 9. Partial responses occurred in three dose-escalation patients, of whom one had hepatocellular carcinoma and two had cutaneous melanoma. Points the paper makes about the study in general: At doses from 0.1 to 3.0 mg/kg, clonal expansion was seen in both CD4+ and CD8+ blood T cells between baseline and week 6. Low levels of normalized T-cell clonal expansion were also shown by some nonresponding patients. The antigen specificity of the peripheral T cells that underwent clonal expansion was not determined. After ivuxolimab, expanded clones were on average more numerous among CD8+ T cells than among CD4+ T cells. Partial responders in the 0.1-3.0 mg/kg groups had among the lowest normalized peripheral clonal expansion, especially among CD8+ T cells.

Points on this clone: The antigen this receptor binds is unknown. No base-level quality is on record; no much larger clone is a single base apart.

Patients with autoimmune disease history or receiving systemic immunosuppression were excluded from the trial. Peripheral blood for TCR sequencing was collected from all dose cohorts at baseline, on cycle 4 day 1, and on cycle 7 day 1. The samples were taken from a phase I, first-in-human, multicenter, open-label dose-escalation trial of ivuxolimab. Adults with locally advanced or metastatic head and neck squamous cell, hepatocellular, melanoma or renal cell carcinoma were enrolled in the trial. Before TCR sequencing, CD4+ and CD8+ T cells were separately sorted from peripheral blood. Genomic DNA was isolated from the sorted cells so that the TCRbeta CDR3 region could be sequenced. The immunoSEQ Assay was used for sequencing of TCRbeta CDR3 regions. Sourced from immuneACCESS, this table was stored by TCRdb with only in-frame sequences that have V and J called. A share of the clones is absent; for the studies checked, an unresolved V gene accounts for under half, and the remainder has no known explanation. The sample has tens of thousands of clones on record, 65% to 85% of them singletons. Approximately 22% of the sample belongs to the ten largest clones.

V was cut back by 6 bases and J by 3 bases, leaving a gap of 16 bases between them. The CDR3 runs 15 amino acids, cysteine and phenylalanine included. CDR3 DNA only is kept here, 45 bases in frame from base 1. CDR1 is given as LNHDA and CDR2 as SQIVND, both from the germline V gene (reference sequence). The origin of this receptor is an adult with an advanced solid tumor such as melanoma, head and neck, liver or kidney cancer. This receptor chain uses TRBV19 and TRBJ2-3; the D gene is perhaps TRBD1, on 5 matching bases. The sample consisted of CD4+ or CD8+ T cells sorted from blood, taken in a trial of the OX40 agonist ivuxolimab. The nucleotide sequence is TGTGCCAGTAGACCGTTGGGGCAGGGAACAGATACGCAGTATTTT. It codes for CASRPLGQGTDTQYF.